These 23 T cell receptor beta chains were all obtained from the same sample, sequenced in a study of blood T cell repertoires in COVID-19. Profiled with immunoSEQ multiplex PCR; TCRdb holds only in-frame clones, not every one. The table has 200,000 to 300,000 clones, more than 80% seen once; the top ten hold around 7.5%. Sequenced input: peripheral blood. These receptor sequences come from a woman aged 80 or over with COVID-19, enrolled during active disease.

This chain joins TRBV11-3 and TRBJ1-3, with a weak D call TRBD1 (6 bases). Deletions cut 5 bases from V and 2 bases from J, with 10 bases between. CDR1 is SGHNT and CDR2 is YENEEA in the germline V gene. This CDR3 is 14 amino acids long. CDR3 sequence reads: CASSLSGAGNTIYF. In DNA form, the CDR3 reads TGTGCCAGCAGCCTGTCAGGGGCTGGAAACACCATATATTTT.

The V and J genes are TRBV18 and TRBJ2-5; 7 bases align to TRBD1. The CDR3 runs 15 residues. The trim removed 1 base at V and 2 bases at J, leaving 4 bases unmatched. Germline V CDR1 and CDR2: KGHSH, LQKENI. CDR3 nucleotides: TGTGCCAGCTCACCACTCGGGACAGAGCAAGAGACCCAGTACTTC. Its translation: CASSPLGTEQETQYF.

V and J are TRBV7-9 and TRBJ1-5; D remains ambiguous. Trimming shortened V by 4 bases and J by 5 bases, and 21 bases separated the two germline ends. This CDR3 comprises 17 residues. CDR1 and CDR2 from the germline V gene are SEHNR and FQNEAQ (reference sequence). CDR3 DNA sequence: TGTGCCAGCAGCTATGCCCAGACCCCCTCGGGAGATCAGCCCCAGCATTTT. It translates to CASSYAQTPSGDQPQHF.

The chain employs TRBV3-1 (or the pseudogene TRBV3-2) and TRBJ1-2; 8 nucleotides match TRBD1. Per the germline V gene, CDR1 is LGHDT and CDR2 is YNNKEL (reference sequence). After removal of 3 bases from V and 4 bases from J, the junction contained 10 bases not matched to a gene. The CDR3 has 16 amino acids. CDR3 amino acids: CASSHGQGGSAYGYTF. The CDR3, as DNA: TGTGCCAGCAGCCACGGACAGGGAGGGTCGGCCTATGGCTACACCTTC.

The gene calls are TRBV25-1 and TRBJ2-1; a weak D match, TRBD2 (5 bases). CDR1 and CDR2 (germline): MGHDK, SYGVNS. V was pared by 4 bases and J by 6 bases, with 13 bases between. The CDR3 length is 14 residues. The CDR3: CASSVADSPNEQFF. In DNA, the CDR3 is TGTGCCAGCAGTGTGGCGGACTCCCCCAATGAGCAGTTCTTC.

This clone was recorded only once. V and J are TRBV2 and TRBJ1-1; D perhaps matches TRBD1 (5 bases). Trimming removed 5 bases from V and 6 bases from J, with 10 bases in between. The CDR3 is made up of 12 amino acids. Germline CDR1 and CDR2: SNHLY and FYNNEI. CDR3 bases: TGTGCCAGCAGTTCTCAGGGTGCTGAAGCTTTCTTT. Protein product: CASSSQGAEAFF.

This chain links TRBV2 with TRBJ1-2, with 7 bases aligning to TRBD1. The length of the CDR3 is 13 residues. V lost 7 bases, J lost 6 bases, and 8 bases stayed unmatched. CDR1 and CDR2 from the germline V gene are SNHLY and FYNNEI. This CDR3 reads CASTRQGWDGYTF. The DNA of the CDR3 is TGTGCCAGCACCCGACAGGGATGGGATGGCTACACCTTC. The variable domain in full, completed from reference TRBV2 and TRBJ1-2, reads EPEVTQTPSHQVTQMGQEVILRCVPISNHLYFYWYRQILGQKVEFLVSFYNNEISEKSEIFDDQFSVERPDGSNFTLKIRSTKLEDSAMYFCASTRQGWDGYTFGSGTRLTVV.

J is TRBJ1-1 and V is TRBV18; D gene unclear. V was pared by 2 bases and J by 5 bases, with 15 bases between. The CDR3 has 15 amino acids. Germline-derived CDR1 and CDR2 are KGHSH and LQKENI. CDR3 in DNA: TGTGCCAGCTCACCAGTCCGGGTGGGAGGGACTGAAGCTTTCTTT. Encoded protein: CASSPVRVGGTEAFF.

This clone was seen more than once but under ten times. The chain is built from TRBV19 and TRBJ1-1; D not resolved. CDR1 and CDR2 from the germline V gene are LNHDA and SQIVND (reference sequence). The CDR3 is made up of 13 amino acids. The V end was cut by 6 bases, the J end by 1 base, with 9 bases between. In nucleotides, the CDR3 is TGTGCCAGTAGCCCCTCAGGGAACACTGAAGCTTTCTTT. Its translation is CASSPSGNTEAFF.

This clone was recorded a few times. The chain employs TRBV2 and TRBJ1-1; 7 bases are a match to TRBD1. Losses at the gene ends were 2 bases for V and 0 bases for J; bases not matched to a gene: 6. Per germline, CDR1 SNHLY and CDR2 FYNNEI. The CDR3 consists of 16 residues. The DNA of the CDR3 is TGTGCCAGCAGTGAATTTTTAGGGGGCATGAACACTGAAGCTTTCTTT. This gives the protein CASSEFLGGMNTEAFF.

The chain uses TRBV6-5 and TRBJ1-1; D might be TRBD1 (6 bases). Germline CDR1 reads MNHEY; CDR2 reads SVGAGI. The CDR3 spans 13 residues. The V end was cut by 3 bases, the J end by 4 bases, with 9 bases between. The CDR3 region is CASSYFRGTEAFF. In nucleotides, the CDR3 is TGTGCCAGCAGTTATTTCAGGGGCACTGAAGCTTTCTTT.

CDR3 nucleotide sequence: TGTGCCAGCAGTTGGACGTCGACGGACAGAAGGGATGGTTATCGGGGCTACACCTTC. Encoded protein: CASSWTSTDRRDGYRGYTF. The chain combines TRBV6-2 or TRBV6-3 with TRBJ1-2, with D possibly TRBD1 on 6 matching bases. The CDR3 sequence is 19 residues long. Germline-derived CDR1 and CDR2 are MNHEY and SVGEGT. V was shortened by 4 bases and J by 8 bases, with 32 bases between the two germline ends.

CDR3 nucleotides: TGCGCCAGCAGCCGCTCGACTAGCGGGGGCCAAGAGACCCAGTACTTC. It codes for CASSRSTSGGQETQYF. The chain couples TRBV4-1 to TRBJ2-5; 12 bases map to TRBD2. Germline values: CDR1 MGHRA, CDR2 YSYEKL. The CDR3 has 16 amino acids. The V gene end was trimmed by 4 bases and the J gene end by 1 base; junction bases not matched to a gene: 4.

The chain combines TRBV3-1 (or the pseudogene TRBV3-2) with TRBJ1-3; D gene ambiguous. The CDR3 is made up of 15 amino acids. The germline CDR1 and CDR2 sequences are LGHDT and YNNKEL (reference sequence). Trimming removed 4 bases from V and 1 base from J, with 11 bases in between. CDR3: CASSREAKSGNTIYF. The CDR3 region has the DNA TGTGCCAGCAGCCGGGAGGCAAAGTCTGGAAACACCATATATTTT.

The chain recombines TRBV14 with TRBJ2-2; D perhaps matches TRBD2 (6 bases). With 3 bases removed from V and 0 bases from J, the gap between germline ends came to 11 bases. Germline CDR1 and CDR2: SGHDN and FVKESK. This CDR3 has 16 amino acids. CDR3 nucleotide sequence: TGTGCCAGCAGCCACTTGCGGGGCGCGAACACCGGGGAGCTGTTTTTT. Translated: CASSHLRGANTGELFF.

The V gene is TRBV6-2 or TRBV6-3, the J gene TRBJ1-5; 8 positions match TRBD1. The CDR3 sequence is 16 residues long. J lost 7 bases, V lost 4 bases, and 12 bases had no gene match. The germline gives CDR1 MNHEY, CDR2 SVGEGT. CDR3 protein: CASSWSRGPSSQPQHF. CDR3 sequence (DNA): TGTGCCAGCAGTTGGTCCAGGGGGCCCTCGTCGCAGCCCCAGCATTTT.

The chain couples TRBV4-1 to TRBJ1-3; D not resolved. CDR1 is MGHRA, CDR2 YSYEKL, per germline. V was cut by 0 bases and J by 4 bases, with 7 bases left in between. The CDR3 runs 14 residues. The CDR3 region is CASSQDSRGNTIYF. The CDR3 bases are TGCGCCAGCAGCCAAGATTCGCGCGGAAACACCATATATTTT.

This clone appeared a single time. The chain uses TRBV6-5 and TRBJ1-3; a weak D match, TRBD1 (5 bases). The CDR3 sequence is 14 residues long. The V gene's germline CDR1 is MNHEY and CDR2 SVGAGI. V shed 0 bases and J shed 8 bases, with 11 bases lying between them. The CDR3, as DNA: TGTGCCAGCAGTTACTCGCAGGGTGTGGACACCATATATTTT. Protein: CASSYSQGVDTIYF.

The V gene is TRBV7-6, the J gene TRBJ1-1; 10 bases align to TRBD1. Germline values: CDR1 SGHVS, CDR2 FNYEAQ. Losses at the gene ends were 2 bases for V and 2 bases for J; bases not matched to a gene: 8. This CDR3 has 17 residues. Written as DNA, the CDR3 is TGTGCCAGCAGCTTAATTCCCGGGACAGGGGTCAACACTGAAGCTTTCTTT. Translation gives CASSLIPGTGVNTEAFF.

This chain uses TRBV13 with TRBJ2-2, with 7 positions matching TRBD2. The V gene's germline CDR1 is PRHDT and CDR2 FYEKMQ (reference sequence). The CDR3 spans 17 residues. V dropped 0 bases and J dropped 0; count of bases not matched to a gene: 4. This CDR3 is CASSLGREDPNTGELFF. The CDR3 nucleotides are TGTGCCAGCAGCTTAGGCCGGGAGGACCCGAACACCGGGGAGCTGTTTTTT.

The gene calls are TRBV6-6 and TRBJ2-2; a weak D match, TRBD2 (5 bases). CDR3 size: 14 residues. Trimming removed 5 bases at V and 2 bases at J, with 9 bases between. Germline-derived CDR1 and CDR2 are MNHNY and SVGAGI (reference sequence). This CDR3 is CASSRSGNTGELFF. The CDR3, as DNA: TGTGCCAGCAGTCGGAGCGGAAACACCGGGGAGCTGTTTTTT.

CDR3 sequence (DNA): TGTGCCAGCAGCTTCGGGTCGGGGACAGGCAATTCACCCCTCCACTTT. Translated, it gives CASSFGSGTGNSPLHF. This chain links TRBV7-2 with TRBJ1-6, with 8 bases lining up with TRBD1. Looked up from germline, CDR1 is SGHTA and CDR2 is FQGNSA. The CDR3 is made up of 16 amino acids. Unmatched junction bases numbered 8, after V lost 3 bases and J lost 7 bases.

The chain recombines TRBV7-2 with TRBJ1-5; 7 bases agree with TRBD1. Germline trimming cut 4 bases from V and 8 bases from J; bases unmatched to any gene: 5. Germline V gene lookup returns CDR1 SGHTA and CDR2 FQGNSA. CDR3 size: 13 residues. The chain's CDR3 is CASSSSQGKPQHF. The CDR3, as DNA: TGTGCCAGCAGCTCCTCACAGGGGAAGCCCCAGCATTTT.